Described below is a single T cell receptor (beta chain) sequence and its context. This entry comes from a study of blood T cell repertoires in COVID-19. The wider study: The cDNA or gDNA used as material had been derived from T cells, B-cell-depleted T cells, or PBMCs.

The method was immunoSEQ multiplex PCR; TCRdb's version includes in-frame clones alone and lacks a portion of them. The sample consists of 160,000 or so clones, more than 75% of them appearing once. V lost 2 bases, J lost 8 bases, and 10 bases stayed unmatched. The CDR3 totals 16 residues. Germline-derived CDR1 and CDR2 are MNHEY and SVGAGI. Material: peripheral blood. The V and J genes are TRBV6-5 and TRBJ2-1; TRBD1 matches 9 bases. The TCR originated in a woman in her seventies with acute or convalescent COVID-19. The CDR3 here is CASSYLTGTGYDEQFF. The CDR3 DNA reads TGTGCCAGCAGTTACCTCACCGGGACAGGGTACGATGAGCAGTTCTTC.